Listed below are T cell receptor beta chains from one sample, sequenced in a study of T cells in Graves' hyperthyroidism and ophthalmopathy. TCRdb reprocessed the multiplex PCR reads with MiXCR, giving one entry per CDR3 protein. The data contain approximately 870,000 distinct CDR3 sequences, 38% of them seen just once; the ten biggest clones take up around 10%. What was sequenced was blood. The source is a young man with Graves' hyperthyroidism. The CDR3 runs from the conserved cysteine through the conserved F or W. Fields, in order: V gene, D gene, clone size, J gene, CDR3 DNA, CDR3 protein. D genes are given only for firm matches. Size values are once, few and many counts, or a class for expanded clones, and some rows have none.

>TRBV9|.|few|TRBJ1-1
TGTGCCAGCAGCCCGGGGGCCTTCGGAACTGAAGCTTTCTTT
CASSPGAFGTEAFF
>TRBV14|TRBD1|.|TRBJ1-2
TGTGCCAGCAGCCGCGGGACAGGCCCTTTAGAAGGCTACACCTTC
CASSRGTGPLEGYTF
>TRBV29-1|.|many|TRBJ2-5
TGCAGCGTTGTTGGGGTTCAAGAGACCCAGTACTTC
CSVVGVQETQYF
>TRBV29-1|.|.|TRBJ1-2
TGCAGCGTTGTGGGGGGGGGGCGCTATGGCTACACCTTC
CSVVGGGRYGYTF
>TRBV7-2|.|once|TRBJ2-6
TGTGCCAGCCAGGGGCGACGAGGGGCCAACGTCCTGACTTTC
CASQGRRGANVLTF
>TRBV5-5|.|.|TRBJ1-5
TGTGCCAGCAGTTTGGGGACGCTTAGCAATCAGCCCCAGCATTTT
CASSLGTLSNQPQHF
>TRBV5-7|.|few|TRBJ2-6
TGTGCCAGCAGCGTGGCCCACCCCCCCTCTGGGGCCAACGTCCTGACTTTC
CASSVAHPPSGANVLTF
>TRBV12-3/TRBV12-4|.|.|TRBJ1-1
TGTGCCAGCAGCAATCCGGGGCTGACTGAAGCTTTCTTT
CASSNPGLTEAFF
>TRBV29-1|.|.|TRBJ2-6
TGCAGCGTTGAAGGGATGGAGGGCCGTTGGGCTGGGGCCAACGTCCTGACTTTC
CSVEGMEGRWAGANVLTF
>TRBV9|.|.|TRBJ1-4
TGTGCCAGCAGCGTGCGGGCAAGTAATGAAAAACTGTTTTTT
CASSVRASNEKLFF
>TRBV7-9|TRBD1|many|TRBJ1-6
TGTGCCAGCAGCTTGGACAGGTCCGGGTATTCACCCCTCCACTTT
CASSLDRSGYSPLHF
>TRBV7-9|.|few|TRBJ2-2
TGTGCCAGCAGCCTCGTTACGGTTGGGAGAGTCGGGGAGCTGTTTTTT
CASSLVTVGRVGELFF
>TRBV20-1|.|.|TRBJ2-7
TGCAGTGCTAGAGCAAATCTCGACTACGAGCAGTACTTC
CSARANLDYEQYF
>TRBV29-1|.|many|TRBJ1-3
TGCAGCGTTGGGGCATTAGCTGGAAACACCATATATTTT
CSVGALAGNTIYF
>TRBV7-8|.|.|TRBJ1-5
TGTGCCAGCAGCTTCGGGCCCCTCAGGGATCAGCCCCAGCATTTT
CASSFGPLRDQPQHF
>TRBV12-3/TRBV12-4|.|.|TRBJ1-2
TGTGCCAGCAGGTACGGGTCCGGGGGTGGCTACACCTTC
CASRYGSGGGYTF
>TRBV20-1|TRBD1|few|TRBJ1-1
TGCAGTGCTAGGCCCGGGACAGGGCTTGCTGAAGCTTTCTTT
CSARPGTGLAEAFF
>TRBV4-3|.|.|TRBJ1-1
TGCGCCAGCAGCCAAGGGACCCAAGAGGGCTACACTGAAGCTTTCTTT
CASSQGTQEGYTEAFF
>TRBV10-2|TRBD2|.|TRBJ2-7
TGTGCCAGCACCCCGGCCCCTAGCGGGAGGATCTACGAGCAGTACTTC
CASTPAPSGRIYEQYF
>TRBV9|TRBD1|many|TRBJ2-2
TGTGCCAGCAGCCTGACGGGACAGGGAACCGGGGAGCTGTTTTTT
CASSLTGQGTGELFF
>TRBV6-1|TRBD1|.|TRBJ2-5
TGTGCCAGCGGCAGGGACAGGGGAGAGACCCAGTACTTC
CASGRDRGETQYF
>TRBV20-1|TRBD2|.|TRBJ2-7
TGCAGTGCTAGTGGGGGGGAGCCTAACGAGCAGTACTTC
CSASGGEPNEQYF
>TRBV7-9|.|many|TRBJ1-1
TGTGCCAGCAGCTCGCAGGGTTCCGATGAAGCTTTCTTT
CASSSQGSDEAFF
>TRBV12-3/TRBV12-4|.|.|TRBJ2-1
TGTGCCAGCAGCCCCCCTAGGTACCATGAGCAGTTCTTC
CASSPPRYHEQFF
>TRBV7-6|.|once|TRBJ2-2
TGTGCCAGCAGCTTATTTCAGGGGACCGGGGAGCTGTTTTTT
CASSLFQGTGELFF
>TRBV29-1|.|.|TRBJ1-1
TGCAGCTTGACAGACACTGAAGCTTTCTTT
CSLTDTEAFF
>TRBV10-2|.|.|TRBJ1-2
TGTGCCAGCAGCCAAAAGGGGGACCCGAACTATGGCTACACCTTC
CASSQKGDPNYGYTF
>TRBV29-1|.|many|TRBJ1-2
TGCAGCGTTGACCCCCCCTATCGCTATGGCTACACCTTC
CSVDPPYRYGYTF
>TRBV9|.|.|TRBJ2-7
TGTGCCAGCAGCGTAGGGTCCTCAAGCTCCTACGAGCAGTACTTC
CASSVGSSSSYEQYF
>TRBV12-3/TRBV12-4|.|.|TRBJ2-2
TGTGCCAGCCTCTGGGGGGCTCGAACCGGGGAGCTGTTTTTT
CASLWGARTGELFF
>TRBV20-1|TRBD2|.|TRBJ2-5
TGCAGTGCCCCGGGACTAGCGGGGTTAGAGACCCAGTACTTC
CSAPGLAGLETQYF
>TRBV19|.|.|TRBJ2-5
TGTGCCAGCAATCTCGGACACACAGATACGCAGTACTTC
CASNLGHTDTQYF
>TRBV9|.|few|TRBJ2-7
TGCGCCAGCAGCGGAGGGTTGAGCTCCTACGAGCAGTACTTC
CASSGGLSSYEQYF
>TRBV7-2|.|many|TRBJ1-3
TGTGCCAGCAGCCCTCAGGCGCGAGGGAACACCATATATTTT
CASSPQARGNTIYF
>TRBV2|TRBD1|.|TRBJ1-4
TGTGCCAGCAGCGGGACAGGGGAATTCCCCCTAGGAAAACTGTTTTTT
CASSGTGEFPLGKLFF
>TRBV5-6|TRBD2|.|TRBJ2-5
TGTGCCAGCAGCTCCTACCTAGCGGGAGAGGGAGAGACCCAGTACTTC
CASSSYLAGEGETQYF
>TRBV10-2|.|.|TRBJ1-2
TGCGCCAGCAGTGAGTCAGGGGAGGACTATGGCTACACCTTC
CASSESGEDYGYTF
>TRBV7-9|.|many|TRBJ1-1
TGTGCCAGCAGCTTACCGACAGTTAACACTGAAGCTTTCTTT
CASSLPTVNTEAFF